The 28 T cell receptor beta chains reported below all come from one sample, sequenced in a study of regulatory T cells in long-lasting Graves disease. Both iRepertoire HTBI primers and Arm-PCR of CDR3 regions were used to build the TCR beta libraries. TCRdb called the multiplex PCR reads again in MiXCR, with one record for every CDR3 protein. The profile shows 300,000 to 400,000 distinct CDR3 sequences, over 15% of them singletons. Time point denoted: newly diagnosed GD, antithyroid drugs for less than 3 months. RNA from PBMCs was the source of the TCR library. The starting material was peripheral blood mononuclear cells (PBMCs), obtained at new diagnosis, from a patient treated with antithyroid drugs. The origin of the receptors is a female donor with Graves disease.

This clonotype was observed at least ten times. V is TRBV19 and J is TRBJ1-4; D not resolved. Germline V gene sequence: CDR1 LNHDA, CDR2 SQIVND (reference sequence). V shed 3 bases and J shed 5 bases, with 13 bases lying between them. The CDR3 is 15 amino acids. The DNA of the CDR3 is TGTGCCAGTAGTATCGAGGCTGACTCCAATGAAAAACTGTTTTTT. This translates into CASSIEADSNEKLFF.

This clonotype was recorded a few times. The gene calls are TRBV9 and TRBJ2-3; D perhaps matches TRBD2 (6 bases). Germline assignment: CDR1 SGDLS and CDR2 YYNGEE. The CDR3 is made up of 13 amino acids. V lost 9 bases, J lost 0 bases, and 11 bases lay in between. The CDR3 here is CATEGASTDTQYF. CDR3 DNA sequence: TGTGCCACGGAGGGCGCTAGCACAGATACGCAGTATTTT.

This clonotype was seen ten or more times. The chain couples TRBV27 to TRBJ1-2, with 12 bases fitting TRBD1. Germline V lookup: CDR1 MNHEY, CDR2 SMNVEV (reference sequence). This CDR3 comprises 15 residues. The ends lost 3 bases at V and 4 bases at J; junction bases unmatched: 3. The CDR3 here is CASSFEGQGAYGYTF. The CDR3 DNA reads TGTGCCAGCAGTTTTGAGGGACAGGGGGCCTATGGCTACACCTTC.

This clonotype was found many times. The V call is TRBV6-2 or TRBV6-3, the J call TRBJ1-4; tentative D call: TRBD1 (5 bases). Germline CDR1 and CDR2: MNHEY and SVGEGT. V gave up 4 bases and J gave up 3 bases, with 12 bases separating them. The CDR3 has 15 residues. This CDR3 is CASSSADTPNEKLFF. As DNA, the CDR3 is TGTGCCAGCAGTTCGGCGGACACCCCTAATGAAAAACTGTTTTTT.

Worth noting for this clonotype: Given a much more abundant clone one base away, this may be a read error. The chain has TRBV12-3 or TRBV12-4 and TRBJ2-5; 12 nucleotides agree with TRBD2. The junction had 6 bases not matched to a gene; V was cut back by 4 bases and J by 3 bases. The CDR3 runs 16 residues. The CDR3 DNA sequence: TGTGCCAGCAGTTCATGGACTAGCGGGATCAAAGAGACCCAGTACTTC. Translation gives CASSSWTSGIKETQYF.

Comment on this clonotype: A read error likely explains this, since a far larger clone differs by one base. V and J are TRBV10-3 and TRBJ2-1; TRBD1 agrees at 9 bases. The CDR3 has 14 residues. Trimming at V came to 5 bases and at J to 10 bases, leaving 9 bases not matched to a gene. From germline, CDR1 is ENHRY and CDR2 SYGVKD. CDR3 coding DNA: TGTGCCATCAGTCCGGGACAGGGAGGCTACGAGCAGTTCTTC. Translation gives CAISPGQGGYEQFF.

J is TRBJ2-5 and V is TRBV7-2; D gene ambiguous. CDR1 and CDR2 (germline): SGHTA, FQGNSA. The CDR3 has 15 amino acids. Trimming removed 3 bases at V and 2 bases at J, with 13 bases between. The CDR3 sequence is CASSFLLAPQETQYF. CDR3 DNA sequence: TGTGCCAGCAGCTTTCTCCTGGCCCCACAAGAGACCCAGTACTTC.

The V and J genes are TRBV12-3 or TRBV12-4 and TRBJ1-5; 8 nucleotides match TRBD1. The CDR3 runs 14 residues. V trimming: 6 bases; J trimming: 4 bases; junction bases outside the gene matches: 5. CDR3 DNA: TGTGCCAGCAGCAGGACAGGGAGAAATCAGCCCCAGCATTTT. Its translation is CASSRTGRNQPQHF.

This clonotype was seen repeatedly, ten times or more. The chain's CDR3 is CARRIAGVEQYF. As DNA, the CDR3 is TGTGCCAGGCGGATAGCGGGAGTGGAGCAGTACTTC. This rearrangement joins TRBV2 to TRBJ2-7; the match to TRBD2 covers 9 bases. The germline V gene encodes CDR1 SNHLY and CDR2 FYNNEI. The V segment lost 9 bases and the J segment 7 bases; nucleotides outside the gene matches: 7. This CDR3 is built from 12 residues.

The table lists this clonotype with many counts. The chain links TRBV2 to TRBJ2-7; 9 bases agree with TRBD1. Germline CDR1 SNHLY, CDR2 FYNNEI. This CDR3 is 15 amino acids long. After removal of 4 bases from V and 4 bases from J, the junction contained 8 bases not matched to a gene. CDR3 nucleotide sequence: TGTGCCAGCAGTGCCCCCGGGACAGGGCTTTACGAGCAGTACTTC. Its protein is CASSAPGTGLYEQYF. Combining the CDR3 with reference TRBV2 and TRBJ2-7 gives the whole variable domain EPEVTQTPSHQVTQMGQEVILRCVPISNHLYFYWYRQILGQKVEFLVSFYNNEISEKSEIFDDQFSVERPDGSNFTLKIRSTKLEDSAMYFCASSAPGTGLYEQYFGPGTRLTVT.

The sample holds many counts of this clonotype. V gene TRBV6-5 combines with J gene TRBJ1-6; the D gene is possibly TRBD1 (6 bases). CDR1 and CDR2 from the germline V gene are MNHEY and SVGAGI. The CDR3 is 19 amino acids. V was shortened by 0 bases and J by 7 bases, with 22 bases between the two germline ends. The CDR3 protein is CASSYSPGVGVERNSPLHF. The CDR3, as DNA: TGTGCCAGCAGTTACTCCCCAGGGGTCGGGGTTGAACGAAATTCACCCCTCCACTTT.

The table lists this clonotype with many counts. This chain joins TRBV7-3 and TRBJ2-3; D is possibly TRBD2 (5 bases). This CDR3 contains 14 residues. V was cut by 3 bases and J by 0 bases, with 7 bases left in between. Germline V lookup: CDR1 SGHTA, CDR2 FQGTGA. The CDR3 sequence is CASSLDSSTDTQYF. The CDR3 DNA is TGTGCCAGCAGCTTGGACTCTAGCACAGATACGCAGTATTTT.

This clonotype came up many times. The V gene is TRBV6-1, the J gene TRBJ1-1; D unresolved. Germline V gene sequence: CDR1 MNHNS, CDR2 SASEGT. There are 15 residues in the CDR3. Trimming stripped 6 bases from V and 1 base from J, with 15 bases between. The CDR3 sequence: CASRTGRQRNTEAFF. In nucleotides, the CDR3 is TGTGCCAGCAGAACGGGAAGGCAGAGGAACACTGAAGCTTTCTTT.

This clonotype was detected ten times or more. The chain links TRBV2 to TRBJ2-3, with 13 nucleotides matching TRBD2. V trimming: 7 bases; J trimming: 4 bases; junction bases outside the gene matches: 5. The germline CDR1 and CDR2 sequences are SNHLY and FYNNEI. The CDR3 covers 15 residues. CDR3 sequence (DNA): TGTGCCAGCATCTGGGGACTAGCGGGATCAGATACGCAGTATTTT. This codes for CASIWGLAGSDTQYF.

The gene calls are TRBV11-2 and TRBJ1-2, with unresolved D. Trimming took 5 bases from V and 6 from J, leaving 13 bases between them. Looked up from germline, CDR1 is SGHAT and CDR2 is FQNNGV. This CDR3 has 13 residues. This CDR3 is CASSADRPDGYTF. DNA of the CDR3: TGTGCCAGCAGCGCCGATCGGCCGGATGGCTACACCTTC.

This clonotype was counted at least ten times. The chain uses TRBV6-5 and TRBJ2-5; unclear D gene. V was cut by 2 bases and J by 1 base, with 5 bases left in between. Looked up from germline, CDR1 is MNHEY and CDR2 is SVGAGI. The CDR3 extends over 13 amino acids. The CDR3 spells CASSYDTQETQYF. The CDR3 nucleotides read TGTGCCAGCAGTTACGACACCCAAGAGACCCAGTACTTC.

This clonotype has a handful of counts. V and J are TRBV5-6 and TRBJ2-7; 8 bases match TRBD2. The CDR3 spans 17 residues. CDR1 is SGHDT, CDR2 YYEEEE, per germline. The V and J ends lost 1 base and 2 bases, in that order; junction bases with no gene match: 11. The CDR3 DNA reads as TGTGCCAGCAGCTTGACCCTTTCTAGCGGGTCTCCCTACGAGCAGTACTTC. Its translation: CASSLTLSSGSPYEQYF.

The chain uses TRBV15 and TRBJ2-5, with D possibly TRBD2 on 6 matching bases. The end of the DNA aligns better with TRBJ2-1, so the J call may be wrong. This CDR3 region has 13 residues. Looked up from germline, CDR1 is LNHNV and CDR2 is YYDKDF (reference sequence). CDR3 protein: CATRETRYNEQFF. The CDR3 coding sequence is TGTGCCACCAGGGAGACTAGGTACAATGAGCAGTTCTTC.

The V gene is TRBV28, the J gene TRBJ1-2; D unresolved. This CDR3 comprises 14 residues. The V and J ends lost 4 bases and 2 bases respectively, with 11 bases between them. Germline-derived CDR1 and CDR2 are MDHEN and SYDVKM. The CDR3 DNA reads TGTGCCAGCAGTTCCGACCGGACCAACTATGGCTACACCTTC. Translating gives CASSSDRTNYGYTF.

Only a few counts were recorded for this clonotype. The chain joins TRBV12-3 or TRBV12-4 to TRBJ1-4; D call uncertain. V was pared by 1 base and J by 5 bases, with 8 bases between. This CDR3 region has 14 residues. This chain's CDR3 is CASSLVGRNEKLFF. In DNA form, the CDR3 reads TGTGCCAGCAGTTTAGTCGGGCGCAATGAAAAACTGTTTTTT.

The chain is built from TRBV5-6 and TRBJ1-1; tentative D call: TRBD1 (5 bases). With 4 bases removed from V and 0 bases from J, the gap between germline ends came to 10 bases. There are 14 residues in the CDR3. Germline loops: CDR1 SGHDT, CDR2 YYEEEE. This CDR3 is CASSDVQVNTEAFF. CDR3 nucleotides: TGTGCCAGCAGCGATGTACAGGTGAACACTGAAGCTTTCTTT. Drawing the rest from reference TRBV5-6 and TRBJ1-1, the complete variable domain is DAGVTQSPTHLIKTRGQQVTLRCSPKSGHDTVSWYQQALGQGPQFIFQYYEEEERQRGNFPDRFSGHQFPNYSSELNVNALLLGDSALYLCASSDVQVNTEAFFGQGTRLTVV.

Ten or more counts support this clonotype. The rearrangement links TRBV7-9 to TRBJ2-5; 8 nucleotides agree with TRBD1. CDR1 is SEHNR, CDR2 FQNEAQ, per germline (reference sequence). Trimming removed 5 bases from V and 0 bases from J; junction bases left unmatched: 11. The CDR3 has 17 residues. DNA for the CDR3: TGTGCCAGCAGCCAATTCGTACAGGGGGGAAACCAAGAGACCCAGTACTTC. Translated, it gives CASSQFVQGGNQETQYF. The full variable domain, in which reference TRBV7-9 and TRBJ2-5 provide the parts outside the CDR3, is DTGVSQNPRHKITKRGQNVTFRCDPISEHNRLYWYRQTLGQGPEFLTYFQNEAQLEKSRLLSDRFSAERPKGSFSTLEIQRTEQGDSAMYLCASSQFVQGGNQETQYFGPGTRLLVL.

This clonotype has ten or more counts. The rearrangement links TRBV13 to TRBJ2-1, with 9 positions matching TRBD2. CDR1 and CDR2 (germline): PRHDT, FYEKMQ (reference sequence). With V trimmed by 2 bases and J by 8 bases, 4 bases remained unmatched. The length of the CDR3 is 14 residues. CDR3 protein: CASSLPIAGDEQFF. The CDR3 region has the DNA TGTGCCAGCAGCTTACCGATAGCGGGAGATGAGCAGTTCTTC.

This clonotype was detected ten times or more. V gene TRBV6-5 combines with J gene TRBJ1-2, with D uncertain. Trimming removed 2 bases at V and 4 bases at J, with 14 bases between. The CDR3 covers 15 residues. The V gene's germline CDR1 is MNHEY and CDR2 SVGAGI. The CDR3 loop is CASSYLISSTYGYTF. The CDR3 DNA reads TGTGCCAGCAGTTACCTGATCAGTTCGACCTATGGCTACACCTTC.

This clonotype was picked up many times. The J gene is TRBJ2-5, the V gene TRBV7-3; D is possibly TRBD1 (6 bases). The CDR3 has 15 residues. Germline V CDR1 and CDR2: SGHTA, FQGTGA. V was shortened by 4 bases and J by 5 bases, with 17 bases between the two germline ends. The CDR3: CASSSTVGAGETQYF. For the CDR3, the DNA is TGTGCCAGCAGCTCCACCGTGGGGGCCGGGGAGACCCAGTACTTC.

This clonotype was counted ten times or more. The chain combines TRBV20-1 with TRBJ1-1, with D unclear. The CDR3 sequence is 10 residues long. Looked up from germline, CDR1 is DFQATT and CDR2 is SNEGSKA (reference sequence). Between the trimmed V and J ends, which lost 0 bases and 10 bases, there was a span of 6 bases. DNA for the CDR3: TGCAGTGCTAGAGATTATGGAGCTTTCTTT. It specifies CSARDYGAFF.

There are many counts of this clonotype. The V gene is TRBV20-1, the J gene TRBJ2-1; tentative D call: TRBD1 (5 bases). The V and J ends lost 5 bases and 6 bases respectively, with 11 bases between them. This CDR3 region has 12 residues. In germline, CDR1 is DFQATT, CDR2 SNEGSKA (reference sequence). CDR3 DNA sequence: TGCAGTGCTCATTCCAGGGTCAATGAGCAGTTCTTC. Translating gives CSAHSRVNEQFF.

This chain connects TRBV28 to TRBJ2-3, with 11 bases aligning to TRBD2. Trimming removed 3 bases from V and 1 base from J; junction bases left unmatched: 6. Germline CDR1 reads MDHEN; CDR2 reads SYDVKM. The CDR3 is 17 amino acids. CDR3 sequence reads: CASSFGTSGYGTDTQYF. The CDR3 nucleotides read TGTGCCAGCAGTTTCGGGACTAGCGGATATGGCACAGATACGCAGTATTTT.